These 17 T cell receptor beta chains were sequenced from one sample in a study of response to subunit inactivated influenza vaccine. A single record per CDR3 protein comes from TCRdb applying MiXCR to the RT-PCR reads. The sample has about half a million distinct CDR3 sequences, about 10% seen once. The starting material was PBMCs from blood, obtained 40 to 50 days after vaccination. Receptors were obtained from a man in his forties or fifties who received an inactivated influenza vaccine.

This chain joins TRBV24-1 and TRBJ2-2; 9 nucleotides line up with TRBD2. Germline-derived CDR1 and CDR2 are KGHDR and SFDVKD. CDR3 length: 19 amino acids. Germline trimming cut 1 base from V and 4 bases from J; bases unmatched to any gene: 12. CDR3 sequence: CATSDFGGGLAGRTGELFF. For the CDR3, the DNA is TGTGCCACCAGTGATTTCGGCGGCGGGCTAGCGGGACGCACCGGGGAGCTGTTTTTT.

The CDR3 DNA follows: TGCGCCAGCAGCTTCCTGGACACTTCTACCTCCTACGAGCAGTACTTC. Translated, it gives CASSFLDTSTSYEQYF. The rearrangement uses TRBV5-1 and TRBJ2-7; possibly TRBD1 for D (5 bases). This CDR3 spans 16 amino acids. The V and J ends lost 2 bases and 0 bases respectively, with 15 bases between them. Germline V lookup: CDR1 SGHRS, CDR2 YFSETQ.

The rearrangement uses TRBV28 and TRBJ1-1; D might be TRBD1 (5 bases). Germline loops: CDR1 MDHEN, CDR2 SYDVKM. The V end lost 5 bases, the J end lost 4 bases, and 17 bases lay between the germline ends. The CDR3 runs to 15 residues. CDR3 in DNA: TGTGCCAGCAGTCCGCTGGAGGGAGGGGCCACTGAAGCTTTCTTT. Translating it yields CASSPLEGGATEAFF.

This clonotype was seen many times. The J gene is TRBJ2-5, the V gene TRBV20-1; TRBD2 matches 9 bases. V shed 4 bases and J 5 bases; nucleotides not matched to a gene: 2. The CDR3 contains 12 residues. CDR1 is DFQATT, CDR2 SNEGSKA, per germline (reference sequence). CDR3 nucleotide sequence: TGCAGTGCTATTGCGGGAGGGGAGACCCAGTACTTC. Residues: CSAIAGGETQYF.

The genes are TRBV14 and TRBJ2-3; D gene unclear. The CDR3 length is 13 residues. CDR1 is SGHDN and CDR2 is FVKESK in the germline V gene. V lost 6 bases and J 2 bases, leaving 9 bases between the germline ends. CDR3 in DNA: TGTGCCAGCAGTTTCTCCTTCACAGATACGCAGTATTTT. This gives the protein CASSFSFTDTQYF.

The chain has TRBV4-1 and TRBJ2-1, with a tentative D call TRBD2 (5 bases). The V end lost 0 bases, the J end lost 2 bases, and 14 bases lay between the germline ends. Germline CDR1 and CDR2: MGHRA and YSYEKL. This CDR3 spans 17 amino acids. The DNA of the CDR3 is TGCGCCAGCAGCCAAGATGCCCCGAGGGCAACCTACAATGAGCAGTTCTTC. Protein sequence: CASSQDAPRATYNEQFF.

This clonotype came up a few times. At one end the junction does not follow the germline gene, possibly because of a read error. The DNA for the CDR3 is TGTGCCAGCAGCCAAGCAGTACGGAACGCTGAAGCTTTCTTT. Translated: CASSQAVRNAEAFF. This chain uses TRBV3-1 with TRBJ1-1; D remains ambiguous. The CDR3 contains 14 residues. Germline V CDR1 and CDR2: LGHDT, YNNKEL (reference sequence).

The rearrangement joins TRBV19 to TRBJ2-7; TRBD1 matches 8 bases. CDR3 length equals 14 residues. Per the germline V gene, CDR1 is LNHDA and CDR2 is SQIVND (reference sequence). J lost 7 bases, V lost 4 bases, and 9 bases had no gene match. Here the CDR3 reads CASSTGTGPTEQYF. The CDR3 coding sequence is TGTGCCAGTAGTACTGGGACAGGTCCTACGGAGCAGTACTTC. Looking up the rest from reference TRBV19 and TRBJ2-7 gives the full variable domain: DGGITQSPKYLFRKEGQNVTLSCEQNLNHDAMYWYRQDPGQGLRLIYYSQIVNDFQKGDIAEGYSVSREKKESFPLTVTSAQKNPTAFYLCASSTGTGPTEQYFGPGTRLTVT.

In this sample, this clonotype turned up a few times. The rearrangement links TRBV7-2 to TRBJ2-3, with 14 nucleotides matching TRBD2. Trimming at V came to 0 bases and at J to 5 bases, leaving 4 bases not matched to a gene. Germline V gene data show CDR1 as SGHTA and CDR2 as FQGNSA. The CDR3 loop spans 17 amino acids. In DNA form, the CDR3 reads TGTGCCAGCAGCTTAGCGTTCGGGACTAGCGGGAGAGATACGCAGTATTTT. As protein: CASSLAFGTSGRDTQYF.

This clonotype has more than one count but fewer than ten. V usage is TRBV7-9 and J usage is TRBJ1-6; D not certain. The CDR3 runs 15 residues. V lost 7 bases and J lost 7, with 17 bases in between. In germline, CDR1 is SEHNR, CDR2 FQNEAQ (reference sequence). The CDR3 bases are TGTGCCAGCACCATGGGAGGGATTCAGAATTCACCCCTCCACTTT. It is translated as CASTMGGIQNSPLHF. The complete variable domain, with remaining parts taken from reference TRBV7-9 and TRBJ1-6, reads DTGVSQNPRHKITKRGQNVTFRCDPISEHNRLYWYRQTLGQGPEFLTYFQNEAQLEKSRLLSDRFSAERPKGSFSTLEIQRTEQGDSAMYLCASTMGGIQNSPLHFGNGTRLTVT.

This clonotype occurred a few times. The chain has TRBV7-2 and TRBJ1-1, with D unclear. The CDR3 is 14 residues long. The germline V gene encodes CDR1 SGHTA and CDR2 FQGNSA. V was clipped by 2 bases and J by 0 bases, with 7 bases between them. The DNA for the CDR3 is TGTGCCAGCAGCTTACTACGCATGAACACTGAAGCTTTCTTT. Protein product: CASSLLRMNTEAFF.

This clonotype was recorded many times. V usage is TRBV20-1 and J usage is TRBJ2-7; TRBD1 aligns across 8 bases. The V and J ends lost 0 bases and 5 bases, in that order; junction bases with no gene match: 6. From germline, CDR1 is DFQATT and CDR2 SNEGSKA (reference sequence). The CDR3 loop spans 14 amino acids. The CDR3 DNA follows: TGCAGTGCTAGAGATCCAGGACAGGGCGACGAGCAGTACTTC. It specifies CSARDPGQGDEQYF.

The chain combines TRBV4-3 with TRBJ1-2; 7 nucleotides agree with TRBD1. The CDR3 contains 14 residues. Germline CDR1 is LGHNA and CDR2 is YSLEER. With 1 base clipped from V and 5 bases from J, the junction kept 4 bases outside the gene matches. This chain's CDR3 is CASSQGDRPYGYTF. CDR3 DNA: TGCGCCAGCAGCCAAGGGGACAGACCATATGGCTACACCTTC.

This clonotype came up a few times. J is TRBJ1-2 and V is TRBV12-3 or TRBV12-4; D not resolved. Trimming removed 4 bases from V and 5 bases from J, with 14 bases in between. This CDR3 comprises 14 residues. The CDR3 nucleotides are TGTGCCAGCAGTTCCCAGACGGAGGTTTATGGCTACACCTTC. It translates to CASSSQTEVYGYTF.

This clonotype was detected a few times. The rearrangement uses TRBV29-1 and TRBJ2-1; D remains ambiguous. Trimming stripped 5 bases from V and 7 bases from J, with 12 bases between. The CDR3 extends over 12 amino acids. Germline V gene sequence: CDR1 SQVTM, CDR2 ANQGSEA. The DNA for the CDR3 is TGCAGCGTTCGCTGGCAGAGGAATGAGCAGTTCTTC. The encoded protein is CSVRWQRNEQFF.

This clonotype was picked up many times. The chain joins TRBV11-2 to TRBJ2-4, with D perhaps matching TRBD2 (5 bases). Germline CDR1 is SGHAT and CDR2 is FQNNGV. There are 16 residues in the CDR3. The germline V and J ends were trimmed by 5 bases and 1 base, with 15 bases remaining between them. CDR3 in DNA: TGTGCCAGCAGCCCACAACCCGGGGTCGCCAAAAACATTCAGTACTTC. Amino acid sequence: CASSPQPGVAKNIQYF.

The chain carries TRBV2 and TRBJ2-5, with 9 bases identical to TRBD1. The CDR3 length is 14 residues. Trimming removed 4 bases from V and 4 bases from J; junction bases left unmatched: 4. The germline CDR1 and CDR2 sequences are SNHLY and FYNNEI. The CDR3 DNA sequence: TGTGCCAGCAGTGGGGGACAGGGAGTAGAGACCCAGTACTTC. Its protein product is CASSGGQGVETQYF.